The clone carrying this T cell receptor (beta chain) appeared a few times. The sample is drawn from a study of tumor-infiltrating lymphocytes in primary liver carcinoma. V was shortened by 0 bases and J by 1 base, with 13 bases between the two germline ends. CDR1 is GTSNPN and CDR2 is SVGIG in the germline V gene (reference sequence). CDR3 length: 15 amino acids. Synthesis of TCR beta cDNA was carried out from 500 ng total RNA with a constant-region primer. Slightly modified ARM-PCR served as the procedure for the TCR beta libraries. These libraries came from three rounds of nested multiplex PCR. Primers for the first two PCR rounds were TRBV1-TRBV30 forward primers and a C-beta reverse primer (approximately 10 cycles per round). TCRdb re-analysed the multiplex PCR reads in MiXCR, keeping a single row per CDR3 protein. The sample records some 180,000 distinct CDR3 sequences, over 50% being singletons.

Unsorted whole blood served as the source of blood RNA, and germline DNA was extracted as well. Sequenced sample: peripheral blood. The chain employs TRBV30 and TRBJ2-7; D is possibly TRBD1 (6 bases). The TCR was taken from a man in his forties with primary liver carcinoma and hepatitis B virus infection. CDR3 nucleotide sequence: TGTGCCTGGAGTGTACGAGGGACACCTTCCTACGAGCAGTACTTC. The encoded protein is CAWSVRGTPSYEQYF.